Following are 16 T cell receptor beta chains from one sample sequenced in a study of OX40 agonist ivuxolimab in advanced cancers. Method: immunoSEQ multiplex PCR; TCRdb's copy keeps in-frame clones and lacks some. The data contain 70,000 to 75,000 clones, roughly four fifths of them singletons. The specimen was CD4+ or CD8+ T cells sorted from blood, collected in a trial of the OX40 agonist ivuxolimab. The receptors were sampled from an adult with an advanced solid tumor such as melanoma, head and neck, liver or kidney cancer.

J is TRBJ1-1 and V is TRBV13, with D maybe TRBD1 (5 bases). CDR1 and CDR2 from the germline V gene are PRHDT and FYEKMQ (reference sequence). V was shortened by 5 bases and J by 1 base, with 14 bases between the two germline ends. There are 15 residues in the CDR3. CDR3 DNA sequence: TGTGCCAGCAGCCCCCCCCCTGGACAGAACACTGAAGCTTTCTTT. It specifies CASSPPPGQNTEAFF. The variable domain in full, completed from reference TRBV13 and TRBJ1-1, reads AAGVIQSPRHLIKEKRETATLKCYPIPRHDTVYWYQQGPGQDPQFLISFYEKMQSDKGSIPDRFSAQQFSDYHSELNMSSLELGDSALYFCASSPPPGQNTEAFFGQGTRLTVV.

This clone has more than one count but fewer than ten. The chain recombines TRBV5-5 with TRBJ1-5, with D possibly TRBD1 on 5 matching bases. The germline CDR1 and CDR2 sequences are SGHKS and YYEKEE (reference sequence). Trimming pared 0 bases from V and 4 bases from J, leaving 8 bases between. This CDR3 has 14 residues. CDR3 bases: TGTGCCAGCAGCTTGGAGGCAGGGAATCAGCCCCAGCATTTT. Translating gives CASSLEAGNQPQHF.

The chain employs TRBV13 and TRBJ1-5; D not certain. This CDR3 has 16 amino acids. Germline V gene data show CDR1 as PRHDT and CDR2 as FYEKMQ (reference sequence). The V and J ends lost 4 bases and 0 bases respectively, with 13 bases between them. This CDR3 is CASSSRILHSNQPQHF. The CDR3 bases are TGTGCCAGCAGCTCTCGGATATTACATAGCAATCAGCCCCAGCATTTT.

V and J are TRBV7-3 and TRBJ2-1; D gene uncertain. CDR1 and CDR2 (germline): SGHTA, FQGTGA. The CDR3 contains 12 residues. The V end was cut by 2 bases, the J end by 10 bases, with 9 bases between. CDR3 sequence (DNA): TGTGCCAGCAGCTTACTGGGAAAAGAGCAGTTCTTC. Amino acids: CASSLLGKEQFF.

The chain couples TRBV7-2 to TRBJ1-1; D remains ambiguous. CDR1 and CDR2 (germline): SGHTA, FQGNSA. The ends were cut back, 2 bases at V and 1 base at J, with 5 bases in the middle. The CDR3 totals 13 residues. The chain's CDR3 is CASSLTSNTEAFF. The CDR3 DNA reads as TGTGCCAGCAGCTTAACATCGAACACTGAAGCTTTCTTT.

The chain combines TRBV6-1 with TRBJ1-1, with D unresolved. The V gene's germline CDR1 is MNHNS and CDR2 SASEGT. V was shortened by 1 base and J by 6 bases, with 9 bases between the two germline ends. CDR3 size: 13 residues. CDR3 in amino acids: CASSEVNWAEAFF. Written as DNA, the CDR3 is TGTGCCAGCAGTGAAGTAAACTGGGCTGAAGCTTTCTTT.

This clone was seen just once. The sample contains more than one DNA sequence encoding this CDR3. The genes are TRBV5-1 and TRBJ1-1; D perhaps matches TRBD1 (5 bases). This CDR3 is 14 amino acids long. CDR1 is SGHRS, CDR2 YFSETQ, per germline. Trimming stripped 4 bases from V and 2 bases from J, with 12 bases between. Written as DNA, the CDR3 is TGCGCCAGCAGCCTGTCGACAGCTAACACTGAAGCTTTCTTT. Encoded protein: CASSLSTANTEAFF. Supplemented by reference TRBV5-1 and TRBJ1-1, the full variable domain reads KAGVTQTPRYLIKTRGQQVTLSCSPISGHRSVSWYQQTPGQGLQFLFEYFSETQRNKGNFPGRFSGRQFSNSRSEMNVSTLELGDSALYLCASSLSTANTEAFFGQGTRLTVV.

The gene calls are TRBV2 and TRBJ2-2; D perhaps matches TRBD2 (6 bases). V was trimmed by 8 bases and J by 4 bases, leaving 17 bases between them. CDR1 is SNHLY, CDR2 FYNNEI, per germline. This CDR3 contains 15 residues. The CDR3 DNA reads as TGTGCCAGCGGGGGGTCAGCGGAGAGCACCGGGGAGCTGTTTTTT. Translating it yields CASGGSAESTGELFF.

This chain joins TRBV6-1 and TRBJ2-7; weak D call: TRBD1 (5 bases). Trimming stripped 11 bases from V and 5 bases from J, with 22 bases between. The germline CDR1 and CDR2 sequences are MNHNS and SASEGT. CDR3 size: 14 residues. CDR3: CALWSGQGSDEQYF. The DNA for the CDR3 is TGTGCCTTGTGGTCAGGACAAGGATCCGACGAGCAGTACTTC.

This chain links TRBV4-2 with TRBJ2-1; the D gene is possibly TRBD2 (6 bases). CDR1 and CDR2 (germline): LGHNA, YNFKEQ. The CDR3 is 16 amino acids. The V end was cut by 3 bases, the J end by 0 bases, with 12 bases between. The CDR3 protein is CASSQGGTSSYNEQFF. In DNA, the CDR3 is TGTGCCAGCAGCCAGGGGGGAACGAGCTCCTACAATGAGCAGTTCTTC.

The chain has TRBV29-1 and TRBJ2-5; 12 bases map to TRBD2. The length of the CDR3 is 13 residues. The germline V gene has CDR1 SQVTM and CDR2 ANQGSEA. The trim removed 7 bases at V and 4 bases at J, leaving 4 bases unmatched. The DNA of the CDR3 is TGCAGCGACCGACTAGCGGGAGCAGAGACCCAGTACTTC. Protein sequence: CSDRLAGAETQYF.

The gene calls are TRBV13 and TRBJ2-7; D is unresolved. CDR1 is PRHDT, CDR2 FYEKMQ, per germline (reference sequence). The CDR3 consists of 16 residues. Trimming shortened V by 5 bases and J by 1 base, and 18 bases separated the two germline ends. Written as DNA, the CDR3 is TGTGCCAGCAGCCCGTCTCGAATGAGTGGATCCTACGAGCAGTACTTC. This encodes CASSPSRMSGSYEQYF.

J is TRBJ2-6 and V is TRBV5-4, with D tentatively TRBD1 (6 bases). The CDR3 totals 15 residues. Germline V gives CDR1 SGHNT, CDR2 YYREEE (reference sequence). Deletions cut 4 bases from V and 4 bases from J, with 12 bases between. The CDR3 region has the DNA TGTGCCAGCAGCCCGACAGGCGGGGGGGCCAACGTCCTGACTTTC. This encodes CASSPTGGGANVLTF. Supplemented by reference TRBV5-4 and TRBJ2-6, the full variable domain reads ETGVTQSPTHLIKTRGQQVTLRCSSQSGHNTVSWYQQALGQGPQFIFQYYREEENGRGNFPPRFSGLQFPNYSSELNVNALELDDSALYLCASSPTGGGANVLTFGAGSRLTVL.

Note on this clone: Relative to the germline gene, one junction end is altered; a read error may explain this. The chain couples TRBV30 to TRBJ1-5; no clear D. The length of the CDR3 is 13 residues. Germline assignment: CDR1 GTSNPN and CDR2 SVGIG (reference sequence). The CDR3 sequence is CARRLIHASRGYF. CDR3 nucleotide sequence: TGTGCCCGGCGCCTCATACATGCGTCGCGTGGGTATTTT.

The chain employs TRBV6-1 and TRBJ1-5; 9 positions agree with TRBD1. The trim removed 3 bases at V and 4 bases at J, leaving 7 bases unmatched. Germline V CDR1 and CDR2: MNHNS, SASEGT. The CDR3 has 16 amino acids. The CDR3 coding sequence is TGTGCCAGCAGTGATCCGGGACAGGGTTTTAATCAGCCCCAGCATTTT. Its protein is CASSDPGQGFNQPQHF.

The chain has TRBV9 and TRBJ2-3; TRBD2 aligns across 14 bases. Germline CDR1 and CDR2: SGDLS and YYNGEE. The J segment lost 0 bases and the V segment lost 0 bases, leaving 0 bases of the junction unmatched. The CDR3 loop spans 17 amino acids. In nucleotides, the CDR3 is TGTGCCAGCAGCGTAGGACTAGCGGGGGGGAGCACAGATACGCAGTATTTT. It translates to CASSVGLAGGSTDTQYF.